The 22 T cell receptor beta chains listed next were all sequenced from one sample in a study of human T cells and chemical hapten exposure. Time point indicated: patch test 3, about 24 weeks after DPC sensitization. Indicated treatment: therapeutic diphenylcyclopropenone sensitization with weekly scalp DPC. One entry per CDR3 protein results from TCRdb running MiXCR on the RACE reads. The data contain more than 80,000 distinct CDR3 sequences, 10% to 14% of them singletons. The sequenced sample was whole blood, obtained in connection with sensitization to the hapten diphenylcyclopropenone (DPC). The receptors derive from a woman in her fifties or sixties with alopecia areata. Some clones in this sample may be carry-over from other donors' samples.

This clonotype has at least ten counts. This rearrangement joins TRBV29-1 to TRBJ2-6; D possibly corresponds to TRBD1 (5 bases). This CDR3 region has 15 residues. Germline V gives CDR1 SQVTM, CDR2 ANQGSEA. With 6 bases removed from V and 0 bases from J, the gap between germline ends came to 12 bases. CDR3 nucleotides: TGCAGCGTGGCAGGGTCCTCCTCTGGGGCCAACGTCCTGACTTTC. Translated: CSVAGSSSGANVLTF.

This clonotype was observed at least ten times. V gene TRBV18 combines with J gene TRBJ1-4; D is perhaps TRBD1 (5 bases). V was clipped by 3 bases and J by 5 bases, with 16 bases between them. The CDR3 length is 16 residues. The germline V gene encodes CDR1 KGHSH and CDR2 LQKENI. This chain's CDR3 is CASSPLARGINEKLFF. CDR3 bases: TGTGCCAGCTCACCGTTGGCGAGGGGAATCAATGAAAAACTGTTTTTT. The full variable domain, with the rest looked up from reference TRBV18 and TRBJ1-4, is NAGVMQNPRHLVRRRGQEARLRCSPMKGHSHVYWYRQLPEEGLKFMVYLQKENIIDESGMPKERFSAEFPKEGPSILRIQQVVRGDSAAYFCASSPLARGINEKLFFGSGTQLSVL.

This clonotype was found many times. The chain recombines TRBV4-3 with TRBJ2-7; no clear D. The length of the CDR3 is 15 residues. V lost 1 base and J lost 7, with 17 bases in between. Looked up from germline, CDR1 is LGHNA and CDR2 is YSLEER. The DNA for the CDR3 is TGCGCCAGCAGCCAAGGGGTGACCGGGCCCCGGGAGCAGTACTTC. Its protein is CASSQGVTGPREQYF.

This clonotype appeared once. This chain connects TRBV29-1 to TRBJ2-3, with 8 bases aligning to TRBD2. V lost 6 bases to trimming and J lost 6 bases; unmatched junction nucleotides: 11. CDR1 and CDR2 (germline): SQVTM, ANQGSEA. CDR3 length equals 14 residues. CDR3 loop: CSVAPGLAGDTQYF. CDR3 DNA sequence: TGCAGCGTGGCGCCCGGACTAGCAGGGGATACGCAGTATTTT.

The chain uses TRBV29-1 and TRBJ2-2; D might be TRBD2 (5 bases). Trimming left V 4 bases short and J 7 bases short, with 10 bases between. This CDR3 has 12 amino acids. Germline CDR1 and CDR2: SQVTM and ANQGSEA. Here the CDR3 reads CSVGGRGGELFF. The CDR3 DNA sequence: TGCAGCGTTGGAGGGCGAGGCGGGGAGCTGTTTTTT.

V and J are TRBV20-1 and TRBJ2-5; 7 bases match TRBD1. The CDR3 consists of 16 residues. After removal of 4 bases from V and 5 bases from J, the junction contained 16 bases not matched to a gene. Germline CDR1 DFQATT, CDR2 SNEGSKA (reference sequence). The CDR3 reads CSATNPRQGSKETQYF. CDR3 nucleotides: TGCAGTGCTACAAACCCGAGACAGGGTAGTAAGGAGACCCAGTACTTC.

This clonotype occurred a few times. The chain is built from TRBV7-2 and TRBJ2-3, with D tentatively TRBD2 (6 bases). CDR3 size: 15 residues. Germline V gives CDR1 SGHTA, CDR2 FQGNSA. The V end lost 4 bases, the J end lost 2 bases, and 13 bases lay between the germline ends. The CDR3 loop is CASSSLSGLTDTQYF. The CDR3 DNA follows: TGTGCCAGCAGCTCCCTTAGCGGTCTCACAGATACGCAGTATTTT.

This clonotype appeared a few times. The chain joins TRBV9 to TRBJ1-6; D uncertain. V shed 0 bases and J shed 3 bases, with 4 bases lying between them. Per the germline V gene, CDR1 is SGDLS and CDR2 is YYNGEE. CDR3 length equals 14 residues. DNA of the CDR3: TGTGCCAGCAGCGTAGAAGGCTATAATTCACCCCTCCACTTT. Translation: CASSVEGYNSPLHF.

This clonotype showed up many times. This rearrangement joins TRBV10-3 to TRBJ2-3; D is uncertain. Germline CDR1 ENHRY, CDR2 SYGVKD. V was clipped by 2 bases and J by 0 bases, with 12 bases between them. This CDR3 region has 16 residues. The CDR3 protein is CAISEAKQPSTDTQYF. The CDR3 DNA follows: TGTGCCATCAGTGAGGCCAAACAGCCCAGCACAGATACGCAGTATTTT.

This clonotype was detected ten times or more. The DNA for the CDR3 is TGTGCCAGCAGTACAAGACAGGGGGCGCGGTACGAGCAGTACTTC. It yields the protein CASSTRQGARYEQYF. The chain couples TRBV2 to TRBJ2-7; 10 bases agree with TRBD1. V was clipped by 5 bases and J by 4 bases; unmatched bases: 8. The germline V gene encodes CDR1 SNHLY and CDR2 FYNNEI. The CDR3 loop spans 15 amino acids.

This clonotype was seen many times. The V gene is TRBV19, the J gene TRBJ2-7, with no clear D. Germline V gives CDR1 LNHDA, CDR2 SQIVND (reference sequence). The CDR3 covers 12 residues. Trimming took 6 bases from V and 7 from J, leaving 13 bases between them. The CDR3 coding sequence is TGTGCCAGTAGCCCTAGGGCGCGGGAGCAGTACTTC. It codes for CASSPRAREQYF.

This clonotype came up many times. The chain employs TRBV2 and TRBJ2-1; D may be TRBD2 (6 bases). The CDR3 covers 13 residues. V dropped 4 bases and J dropped 8 bases, with 12 bases sitting between them. Per germline, CDR1 SNHLY and CDR2 FYNNEI. The CDR3 spells CASSVAASDEQFF. The CDR3 DNA sequence: TGTGCCAGCAGTGTAGCGGCCAGCGATGAGCAGTTCTTC.

This clonotype was detected many times. The genes are TRBV18 and TRBJ1-5, with D hard to call. Germline assignment: CDR1 KGHSH and CDR2 LQKENI. Trimming removed 1 base at V and 4 bases at J, with 8 bases between. This CDR3 region has 14 residues. Here the CDR3 DNA reads TGTGCCAGCTCACCACAGGGTACAAATCAGCCCCAGCATTTT. Translation gives CASSPQGTNQPQHF.

This clonotype has just a few counts. The rearrangement links TRBV28 to TRBJ2-7, with D possibly being TRBD1 (7 bases). The V end was cut by 6 bases, the J end by 7 bases, with 16 bases between. The germline gives CDR1 MDHEN, CDR2 SYDVKM. CDR3 length: 13 amino acids. CDR3 coding DNA: TGTGCCAGCAGGAGAGACAGGGCGGGGGAGCAGTACTTC. It translates to CASRRDRAGEQYF. The complete variable domain, with remaining parts taken from reference TRBV28 and TRBJ2-7, reads DVKVTQSSRYLVKRTGEKVFLECVQDMDHENMFWYRQDPGLGLRLIYFSYDVKMKEKGDIPEGYSVSREKKERFSLILESASTNQTSMYLCASRRDRAGEQYFGPGTRLTVT.

This clonotype was counted between two and nine times. The chain couples TRBV4-2 to TRBJ1-3, with D hard to call. With 0 bases removed from V and 5 bases from J, the gap between germline ends came to 8 bases. The CDR3 is 14 amino acids. Germline assignment: CDR1 LGHNA and CDR2 YNFKEQ. The CDR3 coding sequence is TGTGCCAGCAGCCAAGACAAGGGCAGAAACACCATATATTTT. Its translation is CASSQDKGRNTIYF.

The chain employs TRBV7-3 and TRBJ2-5, with D perhaps assigned TRBD1 or TRBD2 (6 bases each). Trimming cost V 2 bases and J 5 bases, with 15 bases left between them. Germline-derived CDR1 and CDR2 are SGHTA and FQGTGA. The CDR3 covers 15 residues. CDR3 residues: CASSLLGGAAETQYF. As DNA, the CDR3 is TGTGCCAGCAGCTTACTCGGGGGCGCGGCGGAGACCCAGTACTTC.

This clonotype occurred many times. The rearrangement links TRBV29-1 to TRBJ1-5; the D gene is possibly TRBD1 (5 bases). The CDR3 contains 13 residues. CDR1 and CDR2 (germline): SQVTM, ANQGSEA. V was trimmed by 6 bases and J by 1 base, leaving 10 bases between them. The CDR3 region is CSVAGASNQPQHF. For the CDR3, the DNA is TGCAGCGTGGCCGGGGCCAGCAATCAGCCCCAGCATTTT.

This clonotype was detected many times. This rearrangement joins TRBV7-6 to TRBJ2-1; TRBD2 matches at 9 bases. Trimming cost V 5 bases and J 2 bases; bases outside gene matches: 10. Germline V lookup: CDR1 SGHVS, CDR2 FNYEAQ. This CDR3 comprises 17 residues. The CDR3 loop is CASSPRLTSGPYNEQFF. In DNA form, the CDR3 reads TGTGCCAGCAGCCCACGACTGACTAGCGGCCCCTACAATGAGCAGTTCTTC. Combining the CDR3 with reference TRBV7-6 and TRBJ2-1 gives the whole variable domain GAGVSQSPRYKVTKRGQDVALRCDPISGHVSLYWYRQALGQGPEFLTYFNYEAQQDKSGLPNDRFSAERPEGSISTLTIQRTEQRDSAMYRCASSPRLTSGPYNEQFFGPGTRLTVL.

This clonotype was seen at least ten times. V gene TRBV19 combines with J gene TRBJ2-7; D perhaps matches TRBD1 (5 bases). With 2 bases removed from V and 3 bases from J, the gap between germline ends came to 11 bases. This CDR3 spans 14 amino acids. Germline V gene sequence: CDR1 LNHDA, CDR2 SQIVND (reference sequence). This chain's CDR3 is CASSISPGRYEQYF. In nucleotides, the CDR3 is TGTGCCAGTAGTATAAGCCCAGGGCGCTACGAGCAGTACTTC.

This clonotype has a handful of counts. The rearrangement uses TRBV23-1 and TRBJ2-2, with TRBD1 as a possible D gene (6 bases). TRBV23-1 is an ORF for which the function is uncertain. The CDR3 is 16 residues long. Trimming removed 2 bases from V and 1 base from J, with 11 bases in between. The CDR3 protein is CASSQPGHRNTGELFF. CDR3 DNA: TGCGCCAGCAGTCAACCGGGACATAGGAACACCGGGGAGCTGTTTTTT.

This clonotype has at least ten counts. The V gene is TRBV7-6, the J gene TRBJ1-2; 12 bases agree with TRBD1. Germline V gene lookup returns CDR1 SGHVS and CDR2 FNYEAQ. This CDR3 spans 16 amino acids. V lost 5 bases and J lost 6; bases outside the gene matches: 10. The CDR3 loop reads CASSRAGQGALDGYTF. The DNA of the CDR3 is TGTGCCAGCAGCCGCGCGGGACAGGGGGCGTTAGATGGCTACACCTTC.

CDR3: CASSPPQTGTGSQPQHF. Here the CDR3 DNA reads TGTGCCAGCTCACCACCCCAGACCGGGACAGGATCACAGCCCCAGCATTTT. V usage is TRBV18 and J usage is TRBJ1-5; TRBD1 matches 8 bases. Germline CDR1 and CDR2: KGHSH and LQKENI. V gave up 0 bases and J gave up 7 bases; unmatched junction bases: 11. The CDR3 length is 17 residues.